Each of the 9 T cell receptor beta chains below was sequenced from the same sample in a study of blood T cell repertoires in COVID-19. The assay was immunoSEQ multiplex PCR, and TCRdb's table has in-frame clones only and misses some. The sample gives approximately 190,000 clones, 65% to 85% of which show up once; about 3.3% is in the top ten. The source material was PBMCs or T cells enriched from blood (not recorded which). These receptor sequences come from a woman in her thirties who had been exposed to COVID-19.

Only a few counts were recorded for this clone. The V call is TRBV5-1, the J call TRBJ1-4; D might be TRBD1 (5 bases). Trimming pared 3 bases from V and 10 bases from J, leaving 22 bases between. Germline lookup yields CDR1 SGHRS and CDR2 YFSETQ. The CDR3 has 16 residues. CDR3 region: CASSSTGTLGEGKLFF. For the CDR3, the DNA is TGCGCCAGCAGCTCCACCGGGACCCTTGGGGAGGGAAAACTGTTTTTT.

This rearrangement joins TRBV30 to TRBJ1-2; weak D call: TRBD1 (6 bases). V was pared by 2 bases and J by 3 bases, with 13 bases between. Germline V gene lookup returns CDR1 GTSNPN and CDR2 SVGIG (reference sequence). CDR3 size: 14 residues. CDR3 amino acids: CAWSPGTRDYGYTF. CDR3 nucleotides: TGTGCCTGGAGTCCCGGGACACGGGACTATGGCTACACCTTC.

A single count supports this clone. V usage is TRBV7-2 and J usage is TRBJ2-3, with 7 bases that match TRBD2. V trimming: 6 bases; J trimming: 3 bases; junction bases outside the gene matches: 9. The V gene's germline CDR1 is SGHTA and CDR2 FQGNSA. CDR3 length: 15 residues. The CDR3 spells CASRPAGYKTDTQYF. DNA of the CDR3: TGTGCCAGCAGACCAGCGGGGTACAAGACAGATACGCAGTATTTT.

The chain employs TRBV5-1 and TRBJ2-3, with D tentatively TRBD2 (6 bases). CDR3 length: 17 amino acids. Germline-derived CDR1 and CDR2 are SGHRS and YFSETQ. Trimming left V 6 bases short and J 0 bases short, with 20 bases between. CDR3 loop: CASIPGLRITSTDTQYF. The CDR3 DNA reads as TGCGCCAGCATACCGGGACTTAGAATTACTAGCACAGATACGCAGTATTTT.

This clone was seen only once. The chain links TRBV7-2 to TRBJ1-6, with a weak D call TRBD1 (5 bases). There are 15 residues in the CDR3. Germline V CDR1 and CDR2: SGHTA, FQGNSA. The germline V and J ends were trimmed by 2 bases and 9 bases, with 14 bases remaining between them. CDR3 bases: TGTGCCAGCAGCTTACGGGGGGGGATCGGTTCACCCCTCCACTTT. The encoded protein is CASSLRGGIGSPLHF.

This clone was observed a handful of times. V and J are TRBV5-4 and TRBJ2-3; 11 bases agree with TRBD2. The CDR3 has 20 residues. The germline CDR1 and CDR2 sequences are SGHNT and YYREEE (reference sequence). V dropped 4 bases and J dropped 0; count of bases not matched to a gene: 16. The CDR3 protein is CASSNPLAGGAPQSTDTQYF. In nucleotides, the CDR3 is TGTGCCAGCAGCAACCCCCTAGCGGGGGGTGCCCCCCAAAGCACAGATACGCAGTATTTT.

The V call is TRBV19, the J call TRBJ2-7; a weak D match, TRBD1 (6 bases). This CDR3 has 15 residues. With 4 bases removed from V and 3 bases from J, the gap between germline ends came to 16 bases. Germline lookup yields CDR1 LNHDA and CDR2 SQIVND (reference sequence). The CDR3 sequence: CASSNNTGLSYEQYF. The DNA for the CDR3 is TGTGCCAGTAGTAACAATACAGGGCTTAGCTACGAGCAGTACTTC.

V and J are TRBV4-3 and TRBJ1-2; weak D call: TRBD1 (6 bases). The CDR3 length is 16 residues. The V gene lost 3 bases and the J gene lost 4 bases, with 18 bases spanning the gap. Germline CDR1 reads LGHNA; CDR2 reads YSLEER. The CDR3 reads CASSHLITDSPYGYTF. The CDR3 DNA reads TGCGCCAGCAGCCACCTTATCACGGACAGTCCCTATGGCTACACCTTC.

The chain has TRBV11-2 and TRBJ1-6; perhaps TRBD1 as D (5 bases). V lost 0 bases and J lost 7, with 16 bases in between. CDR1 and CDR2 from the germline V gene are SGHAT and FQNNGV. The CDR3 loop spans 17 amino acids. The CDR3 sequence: CASSLDSRAAQNSPLHF. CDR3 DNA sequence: TGTGCCAGCAGCTTAGATTCCAGGGCAGCGCAAAATTCACCCCTCCACTTT.